This section outlines one T cell receptor beta chain sequence together with its context. Its antigen remains unidentified. The data derive from a study of blood T cells in healthy people across ages. The second PCR ran about 6 to 12 cycles with a sample-barcoded 5' primer and J-beta primers. Each TCR beta cDNA got a 12-nucleotide random molecular identifier. TCRdb reprocessed the 5' RACE reads via MiXCR and lists one record per CDR3 protein. The sample includes 1.5 million or so distinct CDR3 sequences, less than 45% of them seen just once. Whole-study results and caveats: In long-lived donors, naive CD4+ cell counts and diversity exceeded those of aged donors.

The length of the CDR3 is 18 residues. CDR1 is MNHEY, CDR2 SVGAGI, per germline. J lost 6 bases, V lost 2 bases, and 11 bases had no gene match. The source is a woman aged 18-29 years in good health. The rearrangement links TRBV6-5 to TRBJ2-3; 13 bases match TRBD2. The specimen was blood. The CDR3 protein is CASSYPRTSGRAVDTQYF. CDR3 bases: TGTGCCAGCAGTTACCCGAGGACTAGCGGGAGAGCAGTGGATACGCAGTATTTT.